The clone carrying this T cell receptor beta chain was seen repeatedly, ten times or more. Each sample used at least 6 million PBMCs. Next came a second PCR, run for about 7 to 12 cycles, which used a sample-barcoded 5' primer along with a J-beta primer mix. TCRdb used MiXCR to reprocess the 5' RACE reads, holding one entry per CDR3 protein. The sample records 750,000 to 950,000 distinct CDR3 sequences, around 29% being singletons. This CDR3 region has 15 residues. CDR1 PRHDT and CDR2 FYEKMQ come from the germline V gene (reference sequence). V lost 5 bases and J lost 3, with 14 bases in between. This sample is drawn from a study of blood T cells in healthy people across ages. The sample was also reused in another study, on T cells of mothers and their children. From that report: Inherited differences only slightly affect thymic shaping of TCR recombination output.

Sequenced sample: blood. This chain connects TRBV13 to TRBJ2-4; no reliable D call. This clonotype was sampled from a woman aged 40 to 50 in good health. CDR3 region: CASSADEDDKNIQYF. The CDR3 DNA reads as TGTGCCAGCAGCGCTGATGAGGACGACAAAAACATTCAGTACTTC. The complete variable domain, with remaining parts taken from reference TRBV13 and TRBJ2-4, reads AAGVIQSPRHLIKEKRETATLKCYPIPRHDTVYWYQQGPGQDPQFLISFYEKMQSDKGSIPDRFSAQQFSDYHSELNMSSLELGDSALYFCASSADEDDKNIQYFGAGTRLSVL.